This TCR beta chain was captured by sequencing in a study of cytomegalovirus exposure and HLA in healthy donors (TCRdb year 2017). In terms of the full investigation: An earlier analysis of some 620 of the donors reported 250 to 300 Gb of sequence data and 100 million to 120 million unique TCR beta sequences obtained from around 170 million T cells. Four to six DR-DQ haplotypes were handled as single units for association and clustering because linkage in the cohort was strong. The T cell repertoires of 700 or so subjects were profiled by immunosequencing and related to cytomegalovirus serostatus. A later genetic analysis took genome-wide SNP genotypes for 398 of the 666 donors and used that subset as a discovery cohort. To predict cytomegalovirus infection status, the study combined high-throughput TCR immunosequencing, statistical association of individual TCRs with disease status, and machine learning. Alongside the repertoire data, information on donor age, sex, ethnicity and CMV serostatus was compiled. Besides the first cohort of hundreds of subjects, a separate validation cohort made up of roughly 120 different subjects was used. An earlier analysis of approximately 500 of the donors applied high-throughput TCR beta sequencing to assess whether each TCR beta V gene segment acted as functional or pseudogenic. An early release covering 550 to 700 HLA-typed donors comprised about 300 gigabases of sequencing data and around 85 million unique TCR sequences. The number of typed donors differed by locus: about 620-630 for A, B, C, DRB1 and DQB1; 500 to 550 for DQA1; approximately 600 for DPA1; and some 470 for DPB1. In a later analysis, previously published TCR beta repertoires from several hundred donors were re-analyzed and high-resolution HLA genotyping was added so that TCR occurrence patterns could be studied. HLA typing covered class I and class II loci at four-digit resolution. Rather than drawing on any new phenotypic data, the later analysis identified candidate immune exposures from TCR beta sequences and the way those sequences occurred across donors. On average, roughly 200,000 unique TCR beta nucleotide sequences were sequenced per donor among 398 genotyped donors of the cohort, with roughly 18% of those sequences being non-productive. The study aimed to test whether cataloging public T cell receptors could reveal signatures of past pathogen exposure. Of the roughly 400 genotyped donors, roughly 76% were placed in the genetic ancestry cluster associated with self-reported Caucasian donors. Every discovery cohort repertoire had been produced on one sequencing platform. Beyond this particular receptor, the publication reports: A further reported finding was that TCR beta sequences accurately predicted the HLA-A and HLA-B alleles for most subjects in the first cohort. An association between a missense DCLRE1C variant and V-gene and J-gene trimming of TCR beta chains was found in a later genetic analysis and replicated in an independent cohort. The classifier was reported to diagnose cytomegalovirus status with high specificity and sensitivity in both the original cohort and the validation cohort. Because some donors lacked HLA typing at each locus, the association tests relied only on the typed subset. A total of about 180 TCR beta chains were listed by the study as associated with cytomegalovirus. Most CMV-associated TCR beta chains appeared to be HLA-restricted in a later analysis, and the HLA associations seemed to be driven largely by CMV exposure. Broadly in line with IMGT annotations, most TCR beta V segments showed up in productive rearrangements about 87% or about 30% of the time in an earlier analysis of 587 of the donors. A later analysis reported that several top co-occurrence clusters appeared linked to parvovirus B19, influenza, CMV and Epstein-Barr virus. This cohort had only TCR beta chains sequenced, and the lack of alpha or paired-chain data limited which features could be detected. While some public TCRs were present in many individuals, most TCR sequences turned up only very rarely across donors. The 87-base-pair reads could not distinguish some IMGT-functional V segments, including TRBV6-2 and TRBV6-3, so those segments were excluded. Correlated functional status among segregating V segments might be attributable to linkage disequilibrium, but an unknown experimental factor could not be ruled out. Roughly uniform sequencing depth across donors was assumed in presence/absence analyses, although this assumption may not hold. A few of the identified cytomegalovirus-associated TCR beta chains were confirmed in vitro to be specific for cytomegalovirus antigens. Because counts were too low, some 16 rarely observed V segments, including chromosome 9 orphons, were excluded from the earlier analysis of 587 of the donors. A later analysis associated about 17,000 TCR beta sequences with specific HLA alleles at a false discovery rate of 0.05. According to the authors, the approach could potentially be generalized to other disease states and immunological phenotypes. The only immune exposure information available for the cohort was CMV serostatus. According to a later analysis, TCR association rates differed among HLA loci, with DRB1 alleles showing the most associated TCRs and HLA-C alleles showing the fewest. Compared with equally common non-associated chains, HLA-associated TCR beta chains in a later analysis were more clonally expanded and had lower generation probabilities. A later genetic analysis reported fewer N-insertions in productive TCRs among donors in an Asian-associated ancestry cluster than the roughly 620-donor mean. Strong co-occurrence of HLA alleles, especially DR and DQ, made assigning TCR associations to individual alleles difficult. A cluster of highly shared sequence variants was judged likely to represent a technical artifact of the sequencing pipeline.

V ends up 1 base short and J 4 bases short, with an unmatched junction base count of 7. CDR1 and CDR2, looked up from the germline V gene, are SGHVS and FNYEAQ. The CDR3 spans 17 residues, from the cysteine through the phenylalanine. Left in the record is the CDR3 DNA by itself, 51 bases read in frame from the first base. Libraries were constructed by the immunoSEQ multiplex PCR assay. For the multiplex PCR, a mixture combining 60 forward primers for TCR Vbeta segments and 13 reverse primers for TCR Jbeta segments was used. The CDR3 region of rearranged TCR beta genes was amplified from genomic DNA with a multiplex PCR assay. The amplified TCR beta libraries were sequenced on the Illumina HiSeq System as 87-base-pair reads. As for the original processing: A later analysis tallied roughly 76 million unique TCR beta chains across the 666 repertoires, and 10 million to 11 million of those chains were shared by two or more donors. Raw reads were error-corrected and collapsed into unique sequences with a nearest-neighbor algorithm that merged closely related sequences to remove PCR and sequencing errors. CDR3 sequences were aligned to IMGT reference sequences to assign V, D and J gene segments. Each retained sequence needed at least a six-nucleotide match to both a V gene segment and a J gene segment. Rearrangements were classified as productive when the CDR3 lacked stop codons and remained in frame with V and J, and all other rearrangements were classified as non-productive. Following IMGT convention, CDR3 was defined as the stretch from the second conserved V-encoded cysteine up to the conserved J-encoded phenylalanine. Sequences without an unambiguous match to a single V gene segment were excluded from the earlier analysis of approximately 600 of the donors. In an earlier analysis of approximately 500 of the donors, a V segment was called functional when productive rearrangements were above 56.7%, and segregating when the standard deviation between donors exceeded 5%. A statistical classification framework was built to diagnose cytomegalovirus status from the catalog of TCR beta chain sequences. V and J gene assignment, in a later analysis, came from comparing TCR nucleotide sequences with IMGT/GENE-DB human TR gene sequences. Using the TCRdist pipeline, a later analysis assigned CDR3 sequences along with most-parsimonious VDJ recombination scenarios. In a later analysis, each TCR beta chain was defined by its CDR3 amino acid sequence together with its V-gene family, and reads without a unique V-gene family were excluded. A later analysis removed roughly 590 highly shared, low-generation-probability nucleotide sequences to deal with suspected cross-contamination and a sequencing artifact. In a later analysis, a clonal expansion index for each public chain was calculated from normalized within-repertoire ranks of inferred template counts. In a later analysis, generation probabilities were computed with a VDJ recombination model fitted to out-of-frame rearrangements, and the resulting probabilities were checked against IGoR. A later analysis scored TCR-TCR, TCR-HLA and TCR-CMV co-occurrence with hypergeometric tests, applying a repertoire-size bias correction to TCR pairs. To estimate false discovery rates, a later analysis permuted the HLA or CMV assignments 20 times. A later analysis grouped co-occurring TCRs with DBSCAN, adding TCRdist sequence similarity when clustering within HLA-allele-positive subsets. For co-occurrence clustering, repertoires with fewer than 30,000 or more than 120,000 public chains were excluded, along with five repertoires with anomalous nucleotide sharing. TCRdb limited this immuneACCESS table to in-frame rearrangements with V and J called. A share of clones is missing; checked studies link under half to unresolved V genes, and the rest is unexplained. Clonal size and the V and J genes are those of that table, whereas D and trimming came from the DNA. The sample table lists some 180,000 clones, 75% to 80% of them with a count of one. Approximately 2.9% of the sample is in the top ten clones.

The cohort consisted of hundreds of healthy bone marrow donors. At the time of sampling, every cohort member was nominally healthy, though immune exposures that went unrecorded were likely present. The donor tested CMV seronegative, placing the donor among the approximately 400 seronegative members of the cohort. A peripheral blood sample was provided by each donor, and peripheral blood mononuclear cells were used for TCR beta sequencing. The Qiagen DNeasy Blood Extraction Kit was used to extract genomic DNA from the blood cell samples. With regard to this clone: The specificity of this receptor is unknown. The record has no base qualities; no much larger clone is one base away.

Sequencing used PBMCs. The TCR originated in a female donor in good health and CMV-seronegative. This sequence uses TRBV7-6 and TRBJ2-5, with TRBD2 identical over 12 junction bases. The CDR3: CASSLVATSGSGETQYF. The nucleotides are TGTGCCAGCAGCTTAGTTGCGACTAGCGGGAGTGGAGAGACCCAGTACTTC.